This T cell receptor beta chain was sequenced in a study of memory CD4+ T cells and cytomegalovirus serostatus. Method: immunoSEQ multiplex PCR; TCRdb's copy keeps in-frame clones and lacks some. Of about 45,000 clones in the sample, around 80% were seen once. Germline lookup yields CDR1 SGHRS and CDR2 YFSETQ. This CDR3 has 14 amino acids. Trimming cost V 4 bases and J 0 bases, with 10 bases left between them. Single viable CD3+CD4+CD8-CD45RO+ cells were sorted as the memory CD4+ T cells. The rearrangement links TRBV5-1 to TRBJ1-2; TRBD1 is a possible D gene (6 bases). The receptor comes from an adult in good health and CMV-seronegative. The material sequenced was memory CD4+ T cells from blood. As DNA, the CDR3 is TGCGCCAGCAGCGGCGGGACACCTAACTATGGCTACACCTTC. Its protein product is CASSGGTPNYGYTF.